A selection of T cell receptor beta chains follows, all from one sample in a study of shared clonotypes between healthy human individuals. Produced via immunoSEQ multiplex PCR; TCRdb's table is partial and in-frame only. The sample lists 110,000 or so clones, around 65% seen once, with approximately 23% in the top ten. The sample comprised memory CD8+ T cells sorted from blood. The receptors originated from a woman in her thirties in good health. Each CDR3 is given with its conserved first and last residue. The D gene is left open where the match is weak. Size is stated for part of the rows, as once, few or many counts, or as a class when the clone is expanded.

>NA|TRBV7-2|TRBJ2-2|NA
CASSTRDSGELFF
TGTGCCAGCAGCACGCGGGATTCCGGGGAGCTGTTTTTT
>TRBD2|TRBV28|TRBJ2-7|NA
CASRTSGLSSYEQYF
TGTGCCAGCAGAACTAGCGGGCTGAGCTCCTACGAGCAGTACTTC
>TRBD1|TRBV7-9|TRBJ1-4|NA
CASSPEDRVRGEKLFF
TGCGCCAGCAGCCCAGAGGACAGGGTGCGCGGAGAAAAACTGTTTTTT
>NA|TRBV27|TRBJ2-7|NA
CASSFNPRSYEQYF
TGTGCCAGCAGTTTCAACCCCCGCTCCTACGAGCAGTACTTC
>NA|TRBV5-4|TRBJ2-3|NA
CASSSLDDNTQYF
TGTGCCAGCAGCTCCCTAGATGATAATACGCAGTATTTT
>TRBD1|TRBV16|TRBJ1-2|NA
CASSQGQGLYGYTF
TGTGCCAGCAGCCAAGGACAGGGGCTCTATGGCTACACCTTC
>NA|TRBV14|TRBJ1-1|NA
CASSQRFGEHTEAFF
TGTGCCAGCAGCCAACGGTTCGGCGAGCACACTGAAGCTTTCTTT
>NA|TRBV7-3|TRBJ1-2|NA
CASSLAAGPYGYTF
TGTGCCAGCAGCTTAGCGGCAGGTCCGTATGGCTACACCTTC
>NA|TRBV13|TRBJ1-1|NA
CASSSRDFGNTEAFF
TGTGCCAGCAGTAGCAGGGACTTTGGGAACACTGAAGCTTTCTTT
>NA|TRBV7-9|TRBJ2-6|few
CASSPMGGGHSGANVLTF
TGTGCCAGCAGCCCCATGGGGGGCGGCCACTCTGGGGCCAACGTCCTGACTTTC
>TRBD2|TRBV7-8|TRBJ2-5|NA
CASSFSAGEQETQYF
TGTGCCAGCAGCTTTTCCGCGGGAGAACAAGAGACCCAGTACTTC
>NA|TRBV11-3|TRBJ2-2|once
CASRPGGGTGELFF
TGTGCCAGCAGGCCCGGAGGGGGGACCGGGGAGCTGTTTTTT
>NA|TRBV7-9|TRBJ2-1|NA
CASSLDGWANEQFF
TGTGCCAGCAGCTTAGATGGATGGGCGAATGAGCAGTTCTTC
>NA|TRBV6-6|TRBJ1-1|NA
CASSYRQGTEAFF
TGTGCCAGCAGTTACCGACAAGGCACTGAAGCTTTCTTT
>TRBD2|TRBV5-4|TRBJ2-5|NA
CASSRLGRARETQYF
TGTGCCAGCAGCCGCCTTGGGAGGGCCAGAGAGACCCAGTACTTC
>NA|TRBV7-8|TRBJ2-7|NA
CASSLHLGEQYF
TGTGCCAGCAGCTTGCACCTGGGGGAGCAGTACTTC
>NA|TRBV2|TRBJ2-7|NA
CASASRSRSYEQYF
TGTGCCAGCGCCTCTAGATCTCGCTCCTACGAGCAGTACTTC
>NA|TRBV25-1|TRBJ2-5|many
CASGQGGNQETQYF
TGTGCCAGCGGACAAGGGGGGAACCAAGAGACCCAGTACTTC
>NA|TRBV7-9|TRBJ1-5|many
CASSQVADRQPQHF
TGCGCCAGCAGCCAAGTAGCGGACAGACAGCCCCAGCATTTT
>NA|TRBV5-1|TRBJ1-3|NA
CASSALGGGGNTIYF
TGCGCCAGCAGCGCTCTCGGGGGAGGTGGAAACACCATATATTTT
>TRBD1|TRBV29-1|TRBJ1-5|many
CSVEAGTGGNQPQHF
TGCAGCGTTGAGGCCGGGACAGGGGGAAATCAGCCCCAGCATTTT
>NA|TRBV7-9|TRBJ2-1|NA
CASSPPMSRRTEQFF
TGTGCCAGCAGCCCGCCTATGAGTCGCCGGACTGAGCAGTTCTTC
>TRBD1|TRBV25-1|TRBJ1-4|NA
CASSEPRDRSNEKLFF
TGTGCCAGCAGTGAACCCCGGGACAGGTCAAATGAAAAACTGTTTTTT
>TRBD2|TRBV7-8|TRBJ2-1|few
CASSEAGSYNEQFF
TGTGCCAGCAGTGAAGCGGGAAGCTACAATGAGCAGTTCTTC
>TRBD1|TRBV7-9|TRBJ2-7|few
CASSVSPGQGATYEQYF
TGTGCCAGCAGCGTGAGCCCGGGACAGGGGGCGACCTACGAGCAGTACTTC
>TRBD1|TRBV4-1|TRBJ2-7|NA
CASSRHGGQGTATQQYF
TGCGCCAGCAGCCGACATGGGGGACAGGGCACCGCGACCCAGCAGTACTTC
>NA|TRBV6-5|TRBJ2-1|once
CASTRTGLVYNEQFF
TGTGCCAGCACCAGAACGGGACTCGTCTACAATGAGCAGTTCTTC
>TRBD2|TRBV28|TRBJ2-7|few
CASSPWTSGSGEQYF
TGTGCCAGCAGCCCATGGACTAGCGGGAGCGGCGAGCAGTACTTC
>NA|TRBV25-1|TRBJ2-7|NA
CASSESKGTCEQYF
TGTGCCAGCAGTGAATCCAAGGGAACCTGCGAGCAGTACTTC
>NA|TRBV6-1|TRBJ2-1|NA
CASSASQGVGSYNEQFF
TGTGCCAGCAGTGCATCCCAAGGGGTAGGCTCCTACAATGAGCAGTTCTTC
>TRBD1|TRBV7-9|TRBJ1-2|NA
CASSLDRKGYTF
TGTGCCAGCAGCTTGGACAGGAAGGGCTACACCTTC
>NA|TRBV29-1|TRBJ1-3|many
CSCGVGNTIYF
TGCAGCTGTGGGGTAGGAAACACCATATATTTT
>TRBD2|TRBV29-1|TRBJ2-7|NA
CSASNLAGGHEQYF
TGCAGCGCCTCAAATCTAGCGGGAGGACACGAGCAGTACTTC
>NA|TRBV13|TRBJ2-3|NA
CASSSGSLTHTDTQYF
TGTGCCAGCAGCTCAGGCTCCTTGACTCACACAGATACGCAGTATTTT